The following is a TCR beta chain sequence with its context. This sample is part of a study of blood T cell repertoires in COVID-19. Study at large: Specimens from acute and convalescent COVID-19 originated in the United States, Italy and Spain. T cells, B-cell-depleted T cells, or PBMCs provided the cDNA or gDNA that served as material.

The germline gives CDR1 ENHRY, CDR2 SYGVKD. This CDR3 is built from 12 residues. Trimming at V came to 10 bases and at J to 7 bases, leaving 6 bases not matched to a gene. Method: immunoSEQ multiplex PCR; TCRdb's copy keeps in-frame clones and lacks some. The repertoire holds 100,000 or so clones, with around nine tenths as singletons. Sequencing input: peripheral blood. The TCR originated in a human donor with acute or convalescent COVID-19. The donor label of this sample is uncertain. The chain joins TRBV10-3 to TRBJ2-7, with 11 nucleotides matching TRBD1. This CDR3 is CANGQGAGEQYF. In nucleotides, the CDR3 is TGTGCCAACGGACAGGGGGCAGGGGAGCAGTACTTC.